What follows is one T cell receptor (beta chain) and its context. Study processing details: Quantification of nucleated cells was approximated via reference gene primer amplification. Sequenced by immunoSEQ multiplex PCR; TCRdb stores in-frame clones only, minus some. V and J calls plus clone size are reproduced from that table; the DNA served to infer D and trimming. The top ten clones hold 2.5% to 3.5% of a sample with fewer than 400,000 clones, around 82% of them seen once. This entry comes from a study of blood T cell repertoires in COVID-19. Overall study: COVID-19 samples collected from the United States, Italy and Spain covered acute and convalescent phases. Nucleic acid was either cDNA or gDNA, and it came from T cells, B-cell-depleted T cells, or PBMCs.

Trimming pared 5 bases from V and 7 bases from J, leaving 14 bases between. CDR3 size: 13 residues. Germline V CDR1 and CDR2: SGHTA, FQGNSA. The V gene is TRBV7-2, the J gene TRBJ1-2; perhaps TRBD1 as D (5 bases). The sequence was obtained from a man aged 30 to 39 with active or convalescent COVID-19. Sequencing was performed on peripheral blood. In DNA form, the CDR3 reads TGTGCCAGCAGCCCGCAGGGAATTCTTGGCTACACCTTC. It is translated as CASSPQGILGYTF.